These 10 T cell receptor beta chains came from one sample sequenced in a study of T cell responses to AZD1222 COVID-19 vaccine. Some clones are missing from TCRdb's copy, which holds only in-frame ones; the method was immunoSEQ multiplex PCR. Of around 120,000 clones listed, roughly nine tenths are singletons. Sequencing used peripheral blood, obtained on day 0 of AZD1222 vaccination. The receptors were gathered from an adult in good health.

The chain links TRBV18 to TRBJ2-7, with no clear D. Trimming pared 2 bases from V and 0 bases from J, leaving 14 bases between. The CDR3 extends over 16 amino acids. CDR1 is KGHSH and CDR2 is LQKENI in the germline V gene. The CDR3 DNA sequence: TGTGCCAGCTCACCAGAAGGGCGCGACGCCTCCTACGAGCAGTACTTC. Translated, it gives CASSPEGRDASYEQYF.

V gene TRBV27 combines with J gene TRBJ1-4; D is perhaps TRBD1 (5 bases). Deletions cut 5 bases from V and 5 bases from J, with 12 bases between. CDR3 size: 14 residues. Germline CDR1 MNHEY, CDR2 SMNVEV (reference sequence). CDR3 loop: CASSTGTGNEKLFF. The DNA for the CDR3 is TGTGCCAGCAGTACCGGGACGGGCAATGAAAAACTGTTTTTT.

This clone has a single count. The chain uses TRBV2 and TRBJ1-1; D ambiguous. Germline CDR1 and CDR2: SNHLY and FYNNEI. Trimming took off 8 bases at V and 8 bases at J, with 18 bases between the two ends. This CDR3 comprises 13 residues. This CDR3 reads CASLPSSGLEAFF. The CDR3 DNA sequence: TGTGCCAGCTTACCTTCCTCCGGACTGGAAGCTTTCTTT. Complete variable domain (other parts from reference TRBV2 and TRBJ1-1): EPEVTQTPSHQVTQMGQEVILRCVPISNHLYFYWYRQILGQKVEFLVSFYNNEISEKSEIFDDQFSVERPDGSNFTLKIRSTKLEDSAMYFCASLPSSGLEAFFGQGTRLTVV.

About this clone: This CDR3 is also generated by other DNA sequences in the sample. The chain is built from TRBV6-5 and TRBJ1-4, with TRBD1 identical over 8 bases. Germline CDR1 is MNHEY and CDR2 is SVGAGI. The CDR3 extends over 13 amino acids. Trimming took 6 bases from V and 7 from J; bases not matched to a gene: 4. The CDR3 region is CASSRDRGEKLFF. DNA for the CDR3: TGTGCCAGCAGCCGCGACAGGGGTGAAAAACTGTTTTTT.

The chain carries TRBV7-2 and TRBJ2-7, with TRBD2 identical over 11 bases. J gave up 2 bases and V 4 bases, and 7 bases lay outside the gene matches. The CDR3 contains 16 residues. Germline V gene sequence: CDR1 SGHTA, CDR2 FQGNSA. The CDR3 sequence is CASSSEGTSGPYEQYF. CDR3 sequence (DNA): TGTGCCAGCAGCTCCGAGGGGACTAGCGGCCCCTACGAGCAGTACTTC. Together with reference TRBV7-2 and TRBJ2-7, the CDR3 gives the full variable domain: GAGVSQSPSNKVTEKGKDVELRCDPISGHTALYWYRQSLGQGLEFLIYFQGNSAPDKSGLPSDRFSAERTGGSVSTLTIQRTQQEDSAVYLCASSSEGTSGPYEQYFGPGTRLTVT.

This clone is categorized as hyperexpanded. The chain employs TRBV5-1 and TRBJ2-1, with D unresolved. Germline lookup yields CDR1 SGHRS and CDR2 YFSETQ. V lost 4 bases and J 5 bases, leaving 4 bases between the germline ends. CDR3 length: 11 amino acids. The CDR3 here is CASSGNNEQFF. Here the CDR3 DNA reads TGCGCCAGCAGCGGAAACAATGAGCAGTTCTTC. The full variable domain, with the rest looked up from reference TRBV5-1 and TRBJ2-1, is KAGVTQTPRYLIKTRGQQVTLSCSPISGHRSVSWYQQTPGQGLQFLFEYFSETQRNKGNFPGRFSGRQFSNSRSEMNVSTLELGDSALYLCASSGNNEQFFGPGTRLTVL.

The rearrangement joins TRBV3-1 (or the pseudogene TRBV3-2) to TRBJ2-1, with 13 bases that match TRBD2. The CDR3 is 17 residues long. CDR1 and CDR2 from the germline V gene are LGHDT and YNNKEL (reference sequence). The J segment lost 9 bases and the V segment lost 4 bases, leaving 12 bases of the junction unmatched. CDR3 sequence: CASSPITLAGGLPEQFF. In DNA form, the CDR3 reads TGTGCCAGCAGCCCTATAACACTAGCGGGGGGGCTCCCTGAGCAGTTCTTC.

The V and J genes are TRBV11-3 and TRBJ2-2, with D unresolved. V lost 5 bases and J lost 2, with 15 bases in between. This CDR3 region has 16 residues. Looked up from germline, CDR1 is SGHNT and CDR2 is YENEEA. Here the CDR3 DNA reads TGTGCCAGCAGCAACGAACGATTAGTCAACACCGGGGAGCTGTTTTTT. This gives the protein CASSNERLVNTGELFF.

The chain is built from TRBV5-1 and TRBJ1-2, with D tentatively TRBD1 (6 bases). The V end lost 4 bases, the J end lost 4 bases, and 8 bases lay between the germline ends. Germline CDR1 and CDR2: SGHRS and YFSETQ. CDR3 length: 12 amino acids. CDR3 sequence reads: CASSPDSYGYTF. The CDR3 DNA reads TGCGCCAGCAGCCCGGACAGCTATGGCTACACCTTC.

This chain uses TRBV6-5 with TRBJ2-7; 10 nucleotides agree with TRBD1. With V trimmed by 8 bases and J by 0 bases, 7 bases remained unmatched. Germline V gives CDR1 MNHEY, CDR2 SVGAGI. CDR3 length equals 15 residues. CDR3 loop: CASRPGQGSSYEQYF. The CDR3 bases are TGTGCCAGCCGACCGGGACAGGGGAGCTCCTACGAGCAGTACTTC.